The clone carrying this TCR beta chain was seen ten or more times. Its matching antigen is unknown. The data were taken from a study of identical twins. The study, taken as a whole, reports: Zero-insertion results could be subject to partial confounding by invariant MAIT and iNKT cells. Conclusions came from cross-sectional statistical analysis, not from following the same donors.

Germline lookup yields CDR1 SGHRS and CDR2 YFSETQ. The CDR3 has 15 residues. The V end lost 1 base, the J end lost 1 base, and 11 bases lay between the germline ends. TCRdb called the 5' RACE reads again in MiXCR, with one record for every CDR3 protein. The sample shows approximately 600,000 distinct CDR3 sequences, 7.1% of them seen only once. The donor group consisted entirely of healthy Caucasians. These data also formed part of another study, on yellow fever vaccine responses in identical twins.

The TCR comes from a woman aged 18 to 35 in good health. Material for sequencing was PBMCs. The genes are TRBV5-1 and TRBJ1-1; D is uncertain. The CDR3 loop reads CASSLRLGKNTEAFF. CDR3 DNA: TGCGCCAGCAGCTTGCGGCTGGGGAAGAACACTGAAGCTTTCTTT.